This T cell receptor (beta chain) emerged from a study of blood T cell dynamics during melanoma immunotherapy (dated by TCRdb to the early 2020s). Regarding the research as a whole: Patients had metastatic melanoma and received first-line pembrolizumab or nivolumab plus ipilimumab as standard of care in the United Kingdom. To identify early correlates of response, the study profiled peripheral T cell receptor repertoires in patients with metastatic melanoma before and after one cycle of checkpoint inhibitor therapy. The training cohort consisted of consecutive patients, while an additional independent group of patients from the same centre was pooled to form an external validation set. Paper-wide results and their limitations: The study was unable to establish whether the T cell clones driving the repertoire changes were melanoma-specific or instead reflected general immune activation. Unlike progressors, patients who went on to achieve disease control showed a bifurcated reorganization of the PBMC repertoire at W3, with either increased clonality or increased diversity. The relatively small sample size was acknowledged as potentially limiting generalization of the results.

Worth noting for this clone: Its antigen target is currently unknown. Per-base qualities were not stored, and no clone one base away is much larger.

For every bulk PBMC sample, a fixed 350 ng of DNA was loaded. Following the manufacturer instructions, the immunoSEQ TCRb Assay kit was used to amplify TCR beta CDR3 sequences from genomic DNA. The KAPA Library Quantification Kit for Illumina platforms was used to quantify the pooled libraries by qPCR. Pooled libraries were clustered at roughly 0.6-1.2 pM and sequenced on an Illumina NextSeq 500. Per the original workflow: The TCR data were analyzed using immunoSEQ ANALYZER and the R LymphoSeq package. A rearrangement efficiency score was calculated as productive divided by the sum of productive and non-productive CDR3 sequences. Clonality was measured with the Gini coefficient and diversity with the Renyi index at alpha=1, compared pairwise between timepoints within each patient. In LymphoSeq, clonal relatedness was computed using an edit distance of 3, and repertoire similarity was computed using the Bhattacharyya coefficient. To classify response, a linear discriminant analysis based on week-3 changes in clonality and diversity was built with the R MASS and caret packages. TCRdb's version of the immuneACCESS table is confined to in-frame rearrangements and falls short of the full clone set. An unresolved V gene accounts for under half of the shortfall where checked; the remainder is of unknown origin. Clone size and the V and J calls come from that table; the DNA yielded D and trimming. The sample table lists fewer than 7,500 clones, roughly four fifths of them with a count of one. Around a tenth of the sample belongs to the ten largest clones.

V lost 2 bases and J lost 7 bases; the stretch between them is 10 bases long. Per the germline V gene (reference sequence), SGHNT is the CDR1 and YYREEE is the CDR2. The CDR3 sequence holds 12 residues, the cysteine and phenylalanine included. The CDR3 DNA has 36 bases and is translated from base 1. Reading the label with the study, this specimen's time point is: week 3, after first cycle of checkpoint inhibitor. Blood samples were taken at two points: before treatment (T0) and at week 3 (W3), which came after the first cycle of checkpoint blockade. Except for a couple of patients with rapid clinical progression, response was assessed 12 weeks after the first infusion by RECIST 1.1; disease control meant complete response, partial response or stable disease. Patients were excluded for prior systemic cancer treatment, concomitant immunosuppressant therapy or synchronous other active malignancies. Both bulk PBMC and plasma cell-free DNA were sequenced for TCR beta so that circulating cells and T cell turnover could be tracked. PBMC were isolated from blood with Lymphoprep and SepMate tubes, followed by red cell lysis. QIAamp DNA Blood Mini kits were used to extract DNA from PBMC and from sorted T cell subsets.

The clonotype was recovered from a human donor with melanoma. Source: blood, taken from a patient treated with checkpoint blockade. The V and J segments used are TRBV5-4 and TRBJ2-7; the D gene is possibly TRBD2, with 7 bases matching. The CDR3 region reads CASSFGRGEQYF. In nucleotides, the sequence is TGTGCCAGCAGCTTTGGGAGGGGGGAGCAGTACTTC.